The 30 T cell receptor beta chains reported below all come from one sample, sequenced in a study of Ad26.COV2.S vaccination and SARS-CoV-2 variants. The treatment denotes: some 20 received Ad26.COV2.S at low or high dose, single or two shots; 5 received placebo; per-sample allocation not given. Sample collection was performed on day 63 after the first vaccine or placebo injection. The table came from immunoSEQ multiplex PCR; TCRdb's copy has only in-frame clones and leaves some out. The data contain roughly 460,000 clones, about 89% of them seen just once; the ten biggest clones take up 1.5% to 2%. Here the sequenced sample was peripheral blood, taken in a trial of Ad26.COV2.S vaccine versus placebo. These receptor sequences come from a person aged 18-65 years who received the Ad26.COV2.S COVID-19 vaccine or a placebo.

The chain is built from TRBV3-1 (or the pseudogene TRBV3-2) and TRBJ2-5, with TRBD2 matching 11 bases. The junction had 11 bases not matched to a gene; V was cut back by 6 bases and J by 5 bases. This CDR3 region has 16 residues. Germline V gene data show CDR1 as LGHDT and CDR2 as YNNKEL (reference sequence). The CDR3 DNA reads TGTGCCAGCAGATTCATAGCGGGGGGGCTCTTCGAGACCCAGTACTTC. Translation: CASRFIAGGLFETQYF.

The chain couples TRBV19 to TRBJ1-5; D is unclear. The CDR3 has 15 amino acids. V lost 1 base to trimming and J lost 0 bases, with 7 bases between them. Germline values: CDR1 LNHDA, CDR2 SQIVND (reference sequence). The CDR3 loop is CASSIVGVSNQPQHF. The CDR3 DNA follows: TGTGCCAGTAGTATAGTTGGAGTTAGCAATCAGCCCCAGCATTTT.

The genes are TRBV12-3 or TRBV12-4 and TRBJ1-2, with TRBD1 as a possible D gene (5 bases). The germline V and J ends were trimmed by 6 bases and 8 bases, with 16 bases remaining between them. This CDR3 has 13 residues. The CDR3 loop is CASSLGGVHGYTF. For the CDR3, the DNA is TGTGCCAGCAGCCTCGGAGGGGTTCACGGCTACACCTTC.

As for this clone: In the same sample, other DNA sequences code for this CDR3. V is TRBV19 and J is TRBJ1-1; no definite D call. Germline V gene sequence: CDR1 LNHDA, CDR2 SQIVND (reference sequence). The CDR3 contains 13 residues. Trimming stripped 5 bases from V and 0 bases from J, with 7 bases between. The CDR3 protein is CASSFAMNTEAFF. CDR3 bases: TGTGCCAGTAGTTTTGCCATGAACACTGAAGCTTTCTTT.

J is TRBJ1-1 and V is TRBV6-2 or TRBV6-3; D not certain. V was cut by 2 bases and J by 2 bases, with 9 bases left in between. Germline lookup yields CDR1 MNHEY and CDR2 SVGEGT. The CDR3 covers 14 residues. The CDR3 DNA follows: TGTGCCAGCAGTTACGTCGGAGGAAACACTGAAGCTTTCTTT. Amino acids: CASSYVGGNTEAFF.

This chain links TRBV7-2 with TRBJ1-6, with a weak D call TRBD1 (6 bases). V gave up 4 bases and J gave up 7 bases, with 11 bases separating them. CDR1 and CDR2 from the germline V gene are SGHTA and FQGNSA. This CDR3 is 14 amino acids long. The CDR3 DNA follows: TGTGCCAGCAGCTACAGGGTAGAGAATTCACCCCTCCACTTT. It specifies CASSYRVENSPLHF.

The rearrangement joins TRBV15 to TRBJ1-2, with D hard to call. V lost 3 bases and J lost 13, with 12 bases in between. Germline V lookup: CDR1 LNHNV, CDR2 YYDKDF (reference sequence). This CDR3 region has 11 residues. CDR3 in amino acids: CATSSHLLITF. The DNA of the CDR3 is TGTGCCACCAGCAGCCATTTACTGATCACCTTC.

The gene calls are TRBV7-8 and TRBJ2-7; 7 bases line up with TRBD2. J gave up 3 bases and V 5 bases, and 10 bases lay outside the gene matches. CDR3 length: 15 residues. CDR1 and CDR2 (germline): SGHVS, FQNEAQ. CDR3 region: CASSGILAANYEQYF. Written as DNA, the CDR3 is TGTGCCAGCAGCGGAATCCTAGCGGCTAACTACGAGCAGTACTTC.

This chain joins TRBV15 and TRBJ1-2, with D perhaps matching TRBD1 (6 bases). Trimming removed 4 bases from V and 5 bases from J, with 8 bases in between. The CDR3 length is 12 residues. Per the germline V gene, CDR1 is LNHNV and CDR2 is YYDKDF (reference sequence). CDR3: CATSKGHYGYTF. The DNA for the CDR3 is TGTGCCACCAGCAAGGGACATTATGGCTACACCTTC.

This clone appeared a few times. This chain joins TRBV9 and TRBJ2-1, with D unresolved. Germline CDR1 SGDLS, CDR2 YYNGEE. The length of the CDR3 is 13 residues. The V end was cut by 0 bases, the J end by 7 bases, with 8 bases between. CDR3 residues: CASSVGPWNEQFF. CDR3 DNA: TGTGCCAGCAGCGTAGGTCCGTGGAATGAGCAGTTCTTC.

The CDR3 region has the DNA TGTGCCAGCTCACCGAGCGAGGGGATCACCGAAGCTTTCTTT. It encodes CASSPSEGITEAFF. This chain links TRBV18 with TRBJ1-1; D perhaps matches TRBD1 (5 bases). CDR1 KGHSH and CDR2 LQKENI come from the germline V gene. The CDR3 spans 14 residues. The V end lost 3 bases, the J end lost 8 bases, and 16 bases lay between the germline ends.

This CDR3 is CASLGGPTYEQYF. Here the CDR3 DNA reads TGTGCCAGCTTAGGGGGTCCTACCTACGAGCAGTACTTC. The rearrangement uses TRBV12-3 or TRBV12-4 and TRBJ2-7, with D tentatively TRBD1 (6 bases). V lost 8 bases, J lost 2 bases, and 13 bases lay in between. CDR3 length: 13 residues.

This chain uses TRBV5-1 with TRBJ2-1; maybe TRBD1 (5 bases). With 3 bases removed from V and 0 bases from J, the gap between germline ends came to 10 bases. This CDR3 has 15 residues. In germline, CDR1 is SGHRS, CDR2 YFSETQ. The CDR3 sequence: CASSSDSTSYNEQFF. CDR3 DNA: TGCGCCAGCAGCTCCGACAGTACCTCCTACAATGAGCAGTTCTTC.

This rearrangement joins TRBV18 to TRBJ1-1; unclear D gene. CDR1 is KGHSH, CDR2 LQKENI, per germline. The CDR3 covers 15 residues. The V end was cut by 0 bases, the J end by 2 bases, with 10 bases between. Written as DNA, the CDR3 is TGTGCCAGCTCACCACCGTTGGGTTCTAACACTGAAGCTTTCTTT. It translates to CASSPPLGSNTEAFF.

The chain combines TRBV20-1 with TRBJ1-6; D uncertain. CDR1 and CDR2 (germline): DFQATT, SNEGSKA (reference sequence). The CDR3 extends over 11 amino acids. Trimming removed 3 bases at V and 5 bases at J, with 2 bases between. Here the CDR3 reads CSASNNSPLHF. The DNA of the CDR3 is TGCAGTGCTAGTAATAATTCACCCCTCCACTTT.

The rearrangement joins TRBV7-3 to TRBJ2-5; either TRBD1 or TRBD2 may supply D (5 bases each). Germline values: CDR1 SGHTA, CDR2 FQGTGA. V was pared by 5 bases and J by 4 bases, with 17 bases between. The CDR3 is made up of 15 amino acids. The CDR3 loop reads CASSASGTARETQYF. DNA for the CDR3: TGTGCCAGCAGCGCCTCCGGGACGGCTCGAGAGACCCAGTACTTC.

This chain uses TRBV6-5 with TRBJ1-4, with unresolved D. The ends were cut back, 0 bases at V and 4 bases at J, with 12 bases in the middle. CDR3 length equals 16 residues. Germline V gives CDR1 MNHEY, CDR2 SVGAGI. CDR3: CASSYSTFGSNEKLFF. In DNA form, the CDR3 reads TGTGCCAGCAGTTACTCGACGTTCGGCAGTAATGAAAAACTGTTTTTT.

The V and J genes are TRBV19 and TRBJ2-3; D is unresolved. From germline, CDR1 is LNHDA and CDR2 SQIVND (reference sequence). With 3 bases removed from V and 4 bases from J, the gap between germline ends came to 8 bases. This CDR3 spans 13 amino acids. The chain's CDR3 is CASSISGPDTQYF. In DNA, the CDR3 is TGTGCCAGTAGTATTTCAGGCCCAGATACGCAGTATTTT.

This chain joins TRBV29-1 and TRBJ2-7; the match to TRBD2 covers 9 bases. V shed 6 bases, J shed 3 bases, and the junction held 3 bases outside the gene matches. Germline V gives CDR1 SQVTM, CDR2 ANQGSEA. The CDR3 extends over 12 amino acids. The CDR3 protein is CSVETSGYEQYF. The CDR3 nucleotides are TGCAGCGTCGAGACTAGCGGCTACGAGCAGTACTTC.

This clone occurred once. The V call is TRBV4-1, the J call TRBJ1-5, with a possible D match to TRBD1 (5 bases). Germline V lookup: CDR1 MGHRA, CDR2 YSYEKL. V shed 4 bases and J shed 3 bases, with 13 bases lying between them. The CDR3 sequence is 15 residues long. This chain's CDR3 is CASSLPGSDNQPQHF. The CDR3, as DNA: TGCGCCAGCAGCCTACCAGGGTCCGACAATCAGCCCCAGCATTTT.

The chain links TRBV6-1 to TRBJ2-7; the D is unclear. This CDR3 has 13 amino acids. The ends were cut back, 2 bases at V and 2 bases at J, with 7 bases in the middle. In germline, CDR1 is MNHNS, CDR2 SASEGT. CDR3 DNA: TGTGCCAGCAGTGAATCTATTACCTACGAGCAGTACTTC. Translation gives CASSESITYEQYF.

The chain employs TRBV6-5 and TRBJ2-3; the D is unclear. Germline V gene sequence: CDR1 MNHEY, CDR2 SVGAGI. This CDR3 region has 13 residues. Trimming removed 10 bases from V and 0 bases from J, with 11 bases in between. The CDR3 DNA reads TGTGCCACCCGATGGCCTAGCACAGATACGCAGTATTTT. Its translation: CATRWPSTDTQYF.

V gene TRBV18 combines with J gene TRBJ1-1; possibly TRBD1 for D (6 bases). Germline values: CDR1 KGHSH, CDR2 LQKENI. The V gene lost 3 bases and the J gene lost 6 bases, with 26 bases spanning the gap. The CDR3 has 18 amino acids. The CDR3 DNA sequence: TGTGCCAGCTCACCGAGGGGGACCACATTGATGAGTTACGCTGAAGCTTTCTTT. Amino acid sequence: CASSPRGTTLMSYAEAFF.

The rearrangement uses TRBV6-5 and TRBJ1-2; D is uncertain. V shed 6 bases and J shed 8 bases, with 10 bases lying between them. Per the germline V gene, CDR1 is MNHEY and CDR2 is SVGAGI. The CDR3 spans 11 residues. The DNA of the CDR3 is TGTGCCAGCAGAGACGGCGGGGGCTACACCTTC. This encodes CASRDGGGYTF.

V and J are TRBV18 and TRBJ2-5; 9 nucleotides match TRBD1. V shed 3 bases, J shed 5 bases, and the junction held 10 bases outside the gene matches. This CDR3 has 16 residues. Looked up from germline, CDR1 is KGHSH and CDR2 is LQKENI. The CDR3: CASSPMLQGARETQYF. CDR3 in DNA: TGTGCCAGCTCACCGATGTTACAGGGGGCCCGGGAGACCCAGTACTTC.

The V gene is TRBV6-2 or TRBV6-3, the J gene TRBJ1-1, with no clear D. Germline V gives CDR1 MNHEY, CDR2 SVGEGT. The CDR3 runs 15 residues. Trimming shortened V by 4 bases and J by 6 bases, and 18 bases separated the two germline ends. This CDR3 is CASSFRGGWVAEAFF. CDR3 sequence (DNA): TGTGCCAGCAGTTTCCGAGGAGGCTGGGTCGCTGAAGCTTTCTTT.

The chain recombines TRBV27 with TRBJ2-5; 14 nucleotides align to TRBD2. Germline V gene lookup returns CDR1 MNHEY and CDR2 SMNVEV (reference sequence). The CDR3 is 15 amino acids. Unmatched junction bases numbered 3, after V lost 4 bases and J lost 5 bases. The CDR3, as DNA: TGTGCCAGCAGTTCAAGACTAGCGGGGGGGGAGACCCAGTACTTC. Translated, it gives CASSSRLAGGETQYF.

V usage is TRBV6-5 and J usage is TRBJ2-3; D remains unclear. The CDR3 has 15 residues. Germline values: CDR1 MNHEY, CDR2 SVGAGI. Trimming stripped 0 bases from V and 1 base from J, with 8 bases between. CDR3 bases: TGTGCCAGCAGTTACTCGTGGGCACGCACAGATACGCAGTATTTT. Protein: CASSYSWARTDTQYF.

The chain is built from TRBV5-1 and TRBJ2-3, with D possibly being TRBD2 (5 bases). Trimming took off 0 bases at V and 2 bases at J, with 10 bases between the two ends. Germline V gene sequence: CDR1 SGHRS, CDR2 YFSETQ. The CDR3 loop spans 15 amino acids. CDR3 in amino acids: CASSLGTPITDTQYF. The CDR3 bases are TGCGCCAGCAGCTTGGGGACTCCTATCACAGATACGCAGTATTTT.

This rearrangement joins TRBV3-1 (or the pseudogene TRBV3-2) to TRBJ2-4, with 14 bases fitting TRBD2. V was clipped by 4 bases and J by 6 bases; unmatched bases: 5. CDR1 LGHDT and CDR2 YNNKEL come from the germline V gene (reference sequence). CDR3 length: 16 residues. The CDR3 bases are TGTGCCAGCAGCCCGACTAGCGGGGGGGCCGGAAACATTCAGTACTTC. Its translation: CASSPTSGGAGNIQYF.